Following are 8 T cell receptor beta chains from one sample sequenced in a study of T-cell reconstitution after alpha-beta-depleted transplantation in children (dated by TCRdb to 2015 to 2016). The library was generated by PCR. Sequencing used an Illumina HiSeq 2500. TCR libraries were prepared with molecular barcoding, using unique molecular identifiers to normalize TCRbeta repertoire quantification. TCRdb reworked the public reads: Q25 trimming with fastp, MiXCR clone assembly, productive beta chains retained. One record per CDR3 amino acid sequence lists the most common genes and DNA. This sample comprises hundreds of thousands of distinct CDR3 sequences, roughly 17% of them detected only once. 1.1% of the sample goes to the ten largest clones. The input for sequencing was PBMCs from the stem cell graft donor, taken from the stem cell graft. Receptors originate from a human donor who donated a stem cell graft to a child with acute myeloid leukemia.

The V call is TRBV13, the J call TRBJ2-7, with 9 bases lining up with TRBD1. Germline trimming cut 5 bases from V and 4 bases from J; bases unmatched to any gene: 6. The CDR3 runs 14 residues. Germline CDR1 reads PRHDT; CDR2 reads FYEKMQ (reference sequence). In DNA, the CDR3 is TGTGCCAGCAGCCAGCGGGACAGGGATTACGAGCAGTACTTC. Its translation is CASSQRDRDYEQYF.

In its sample, this clonotype was seen many times. This sequence joins TRBV29-1 and TRBJ2-3; 7 nucleotides match TRBD1. The CDR3 runs 13 residues. Germline trimming cut 7 bases from V and 2 bases from J; bases unmatched to any gene: 6. The germline CDR1 and CDR2 sequences are SQVTM and ANQGSEA. CDR3: CSALGQITDTQYF. CDR3 bases: TGCAGCGCCTTGGGACAGATCACAGATACGCAGTATTTT.

This clonotype appeared many times. The rearrangement joins TRBV6-5 to TRBJ1-1, with a weak D call TRBD1 (6 bases). The germline V gene has CDR1 MNHEY and CDR2 SVGAGI. The CDR3 consists of 13 residues. With 9 bases removed from V and 5 bases from J, the gap between germline ends came to 16 bases. The CDR3 sequence is CASQGSQGTEAFF. CDR3 nucleotides: TGTGCCAGTCAAGGATCCCAGGGGACTGAAGCTTTCTTT.

The CDR3 loop is CASSFGRGASNTEAFF. CDR3 in DNA: TGCGCCAGCAGCTTTGGCCGTGGGGCTTCGAACACTGAAGCTTTCTTT. This chain connects TRBV5-1 to TRBJ1-1; perhaps TRBD1 as D (5 bases). This CDR3 spans 16 amino acids. CDR1 and CDR2 (germline): SGHRS, YFSETQ. The V gene lost 2 bases and the J gene lost 1 base, with 15 bases spanning the gap.

This clonotype was seen ten or more times. The chain recombines TRBV20-1 with TRBJ1-1; 7 nucleotides line up with TRBD1. Losses at the gene ends were 5 bases for V and 1 base for J; bases not matched to a gene: 4. Germline assignment: CDR1 DFQATT and CDR2 SNEGSKA (reference sequence). CDR3 size: 13 residues. The CDR3 loop is CSAGRTGNTEAFF. The CDR3 bases are TGCAGTGCTGGACGGACAGGGAACACTGAAGCTTTCTTT.

At least ten counts were recorded for this clonotype. The V and J genes are TRBV5-4 and TRBJ2-5; possibly TRBD1 for D (6 bases). CDR1 and CDR2 from the germline V gene are SGHNT and YYREEE (reference sequence). The CDR3 has 13 amino acids. V was clipped by 4 bases and J by 4 bases, with 11 bases between them. CDR3 bases: TGTGCCAGCAGCAGCGCAGGGGTAGAGACCCAGTACTTC. It is translated as CASSSAGVETQYF.

The table lists this clonotype with many counts. The rearrangement links TRBV20-1 to TRBJ2-1; D is perhaps TRBD2 (7 bases). There are 13 residues in the CDR3. Germline assignment: CDR1 DFQATT and CDR2 SNEGSKA (reference sequence). V lost 6 bases, J lost 7 bases, and 16 bases lay in between. The CDR3 spells CSANGGPGNEQFF. As DNA, the CDR3 is TGCAGTGCCAACGGGGGGCCGGGAAATGAGCAGTTCTTC.

This clonotype has at least ten counts. The chain is built from TRBV20-1 and TRBJ2-5; D is uncertain. V was clipped by 0 bases and J by 5 bases, with 13 bases between them. Germline V gene data show CDR1 as DFQATT and CDR2 as SNEGSKA (reference sequence). The CDR3 is 14 residues long. CDR3 in DNA: TGCAGTGCTAGAGATTGGATAGGAACGGAGACCCAGTACTTC. Protein product: CSARDWIGTETQYF.